Listed here is a single T cell receptor (beta chain). Its antigen has not been determined. No clone much larger than this one lies a single base away; base qualities are absent. From a lookup of the germline V gene, CDR1 and CDR2 are ENHRY and SYGVKD. Its CDR3 holds 14 amino acids, cysteine through phenylalanine. CDR3 DNA is the only sequence kept; it has 42 bases, read in frame from the first base. V trim: 3 bases; J trim: 3 bases; unmatched bases: 5. To be selected, patients needed enough residual fresh-frozen tumor tissue and more than two years of available survival data. Molecular status otherwise varied across the glioblastoma patients, but none of them carried an isocitrate dehydrogenase mutation. PBMC were collected before vaccination, two weeks after the third vaccination, and at tumor progression if tumor progression occurred. Genomic DNA was extracted with the Qiagen DNeasy Blood extraction Kit.

This entry belongs to a study of glioma-infiltrating T cells after dendritic cell vaccination (dated by TCRdb to about 2016). About the study as a whole: The cohort included some 15 glioblastoma patients drawn from Phase I and II dendritic cell vaccination trials, of whom 9 were newly diagnosed and 6 had recurrent disease. Between 2003 and 2012, the patients were given dendritic cell vaccination pulsed with autologous tumor lysate. To make the vaccine, monocyte-derived dendritic cells were cultured for roughly seven days with IL-4 and GM-CSF and then pulsed overnight with autologous tumor lysate. Patients received three intradermal dendritic cell vaccine injections at biweekly intervals in the arm below the axilla. Tumor-infiltrating lymphocyte content was quantified and tumor and blood repertoires were compared in dendritic cell-vaccinated glioblastoma patients by deep sequencing of TCR beta CDR3 regions. TCR sequencing metrics, including TIL content and tumor-blood repertoire overlap, were correlated with survival after dendritic cell vaccination.

Study-level results and caveats: No direct relationship between TCR clonality and survival was found, suggesting that a diverse polyclonal response may matter. The cohort was small and heterogeneous, and full blood and tumor sets were available for few patients, with initial-recurrent tumor pairs available for even fewer patients. Higher estimated pretreatment TIL content predicted longer time to progression and overall survival after dendritic cell vaccination. The three-group TCR overlap response model was characterized as speculative, and prospective validation of the model was stated to be required.

The immunoSEQ assay amplified TCRB CDR3 regions from approximately 1.8 micrograms of genomic DNA, or from all available DNA when less than that amount was available. Multiplex PCR used 60 forward primers for TCR V beta segments and 13 reverse primers for J beta segments. To estimate the number of reads per starting template, synthetic control templates were added to each sample at limiting dilution. The Illumina HiSeq System generated 87 bp sequencing reads. The authors processed their data as follows. PCR and sequencing errors were removed by a nearest neighbor algorithm that merged closely related sequences. TCR overlap was measured as the percentage of unique tumor TCR beta sequences also present in the same patient's peripheral blood. TCRdb provides this immuneACCESS table in a form limited to in-frame rearrangements. Some clones are lacking; in checked studies, under half of them reflect an unresolved V gene, and why the rest are absent is not known. The V and J calls and clone size come from that table; D and trimming were worked out from the DNA. Counted in this sample were under 5,000 clones; approximately 93% of them appeared once. The ten top clones hold around 5.5% of the sample.

The sample was blood, taken before dendritic cell vaccination. The sequence is built from TRBV10-3 and TRBJ2-7; a stretch of 7 junction bases matches TRBD2. The receptor was isolated from a human donor with glioblastoma. In nucleotides, the sequence is TGTGCCATCAGTGATCAGCGGGGCTACTACGAGCAGTACTTC. It translates to CAISDQRGYYEQYF.